This T cell receptor (beta chain) was sequenced during a study of response to subunit inactivated influenza vaccine. Whole-study findings and limits: After each seasonal influenza vaccination, few new T cells are recruited, the authors suggested.

TCRdb redid the calling of the RT-PCR reads with MiXCR, one entry per CDR3 protein. The sample consists of roughly 500,000 distinct CDR3 sequences, about 25% of them appearing once. Points on this clonotype: Its specificity is unknown.

Germline assignment: CDR1 SGHAT and CDR2 FQNNGV. Trimming at V came to 7 bases and at J to 3 bases, leaving 5 bases not matched to a gene. The CDR3 totals 14 residues. The clonotype was recovered from a man aged 50-60 years who received an inactivated influenza vaccine. Sequencing used CD4+ T cells sorted from PBMCs, obtained roughly 5 days after vaccination. This chain connects TRBV11-2 to TRBJ2-2; TRBD1 aligns across 7 bases. This CDR3 reads CASIEGAYTGELFF. For the CDR3, the DNA is TGTGCCAGCATAGAGGGGGCTTACACCGGGGAGCTGTTTTTT.